Listed here are 7 T cell receptor beta chains from one sample, sequenced in a study of CD8 T cells in Susac syndrome. An amount of RNA that ranged from about 0.45 to 1 ug was reverse transcribed with random hexamers. TCRdb re-called the immunoSEQ multiplex PCR reads through MiXCR, storing one row per CDR3 protein. The sample comprises roughly 100,000 distinct CDR3 sequences, just under 95% of which are singletons, and 0.3% rests with the top ten. Sequencing used CD4+ T cells from PBMCs. The receptor set was obtained from a human donor with Susac syndrome.

The chain employs TRBV14 and TRBJ2-1; D is ambiguous. V was pared by 4 bases and J by 3 bases, with 13 bases between. This CDR3 has 15 residues. From germline, CDR1 is SGHDN and CDR2 FVKESK. The CDR3 spells CASSPTVASYNEQFF. In nucleotides, the CDR3 is TGTGCCAGCAGCCCAACCGTGGCTAGCTACAATGAGCAGTTCTTC.

The rearrangement joins TRBV7-2 to TRBJ2-4; D might be TRBD1 (7 bases). Germline CDR1 reads SGHTA; CDR2 reads FQGNSA. V lost 6 bases to trimming and J lost 7 bases, with 16 bases between them. The CDR3 contains 14 residues. Here the CDR3 reads CASSSPGGQNIQYF. The CDR3 region has the DNA TGTGCCAGCAGTTCCCCAGGGGGGCAGAACATTCAGTACTTC.

This chain connects TRBV27 to TRBJ2-7, with TRBD2 as a possible D gene (7 bases). V lost 1 base and J 5 bases, leaving 12 bases between the germline ends. This CDR3 is 14 amino acids long. Per the germline V gene, CDR1 is MNHEY and CDR2 is SMNVEV (reference sequence). The CDR3 DNA follows: TGTGCCAGCAGTTTATGGGGGGGCGCGAACGAGCAGTACTTC. It yields the protein CASSLWGGANEQYF.

This chain links TRBV27 with TRBJ1-4; TRBD1 is a possible D gene (6 bases). Germline values: CDR1 MNHEY, CDR2 SMNVEV (reference sequence). The V gene lost 7 bases and the J gene lost 0 bases, with 21 bases spanning the gap. This CDR3 spans 18 amino acids. As DNA, the CDR3 is TGTGCCAGCACACCATACCGACAGGAGATTGCAACTAATGAAAAACTGTTTTTT. This encodes CASTPYRQEIATNEKLFF. Filled out from reference TRBV27 and TRBJ1-4, the complete variable domain reads EAQVTQNPRYLITVTGKKLTVTCSQNMNHEYMSWYRQDPGLGLRQIYYSMNVEVTDKGDVPEGYKVSRKEKRNFPLILESPSPNQTSLYFCASTPYRQEIATNEKLFFGSGTQLSVL.

V usage is TRBV12-3 or TRBV12-4 and J usage is TRBJ2-6; D remains ambiguous. CDR3 length: 16 amino acids. The V and J ends lost 6 bases and 1 base respectively, with 13 bases between them. The CDR3 reads CASSPPIASGANVLTF. For the CDR3, the DNA is TGTGCCAGCAGCCCCCCGATTGCGTCTGGGGCCAACGTCCTGACTTTC.

The V call is TRBV20-1, the J call TRBJ1-1; D not resolved. V shed 0 bases and J shed 2 bases, with 16 bases lying between them. The CDR3 runs to 16 residues. The germline V gene encodes CDR1 DFQATT and CDR2 SNEGSKA (reference sequence). This chain's CDR3 is CSARDGRLGSNTEAFF. DNA of the CDR3: TGCAGTGCTAGAGACGGACGGCTGGGCTCAAACACTGAAGCTTTCTTT.

This sequence joins TRBV27 and TRBJ2-3; the D gene is possibly TRBD2 (7 bases). Trimming shortened V by 6 bases and J by 5 bases, and 18 bases separated the two germline ends. CDR1 and CDR2 from the germline V gene are MNHEY and SMNVEV (reference sequence). This CDR3 contains 15 residues. The CDR3 protein is CASSPRRGPGDTQYF. The DNA for the CDR3 is TGTGCCAGCAGCCCTAGGCGGGGGCCCGGAGATACGCAGTATTTT.